This passage covers 7 T cell receptor beta chains from one sample sequenced in a study of T-cell reconstitution after alpha-beta-depleted transplantation in children. The library targeted TCRbeta and was prepared with unique molecular identifiers. TCRdb itself ran the PCR reads through MiXCR, one entry per CDR3 protein. The table records over 450,000 distinct CDR3 sequences, roughly a tenth of them present only once. The source material was PBMCs, sampled before TCRalphabeta/CD19-depleted stem cell transplant. The receptors were gathered from a child aged 2 to 9 with inherited bone marrow failure, due to receive a stem cell transplant.

This clonotype has at least ten counts. The chain is built from TRBV5-1 and TRBJ2-2; the D is unclear. Trimming cost V 4 bases and J 1 base, with 11 bases left between them. CDR3 length equals 15 residues. The V gene's germline CDR1 is SGHRS and CDR2 YFSETQ. In nucleotides, the CDR3 is TGCGCCAGCAGCAGACGGGCAGGGAACACCGGGGAGCTGTTTTTT. Translated, it gives CASSRRAGNTGELFF.

This clonotype was seen more than once but under ten times. The rearrangement joins TRBV20-1 to TRBJ2-1; 10 bases are shared with TRBD2. Germline values: CDR1 DFQATT, CDR2 SNEGSKA (reference sequence). The length of the CDR3 is 16 residues. V lost 0 bases to trimming and J lost 2 bases; unmatched junction nucleotides: 4. In DNA, the CDR3 is TGCAGTGCTAGAGATAGGCTAGCGGGAGCCTACAATGAGCAGTTCTTC. Protein: CSARDRLAGAYNEQFF.

This clonotype was recorded at least ten times. The gene calls are TRBV27 and TRBJ1-5; D is ambiguous. V shed 5 bases and J shed 5 bases, with 10 bases lying between them. The CDR3 extends over 13 amino acids. Germline assignment: CDR1 MNHEY and CDR2 SMNVEV (reference sequence). Here the CDR3 DNA reads TGTGCCAGCAGTGCGGGTCCTCATCAGCCCCAGCATTTT. It specifies CASSAGPHQPQHF.

The chain combines TRBV20-1 with TRBJ2-1; 8 nucleotides line up with TRBD1. V lost 0 bases and J lost 0; bases outside the gene matches: 4. The CDR3 loop spans 16 amino acids. The germline V gene has CDR1 DFQATT and CDR2 SNEGSKA (reference sequence). This CDR3 reads CSARDPQGDSYNEQFF. The CDR3 nucleotides are TGCAGTGCTAGAGACCCACAGGGGGACTCCTACAATGAGCAGTTCTTC.

This clonotype was detected many times. The V and J genes are TRBV24-1 and TRBJ1-5; 10 bases align to TRBD1. V dropped 7 bases and J dropped 2; count of bases not matched to a gene: 10. Germline V gene lookup returns CDR1 KGHDR and CDR2 SFDVKD. This CDR3 has 17 residues. CDR3 DNA sequence: TGTGCCACCAGATCCCGGGACAGGGGTTTTCGCAATCAGCCCCAGCATTTT. This codes for CATRSRDRGFRNQPQHF.

This clonotype was recorded at least ten times. The V call is TRBV4-3, the J call TRBJ1-1; no reliable D call. The CDR3 extends over 14 amino acids. Germline values: CDR1 LGHNA, CDR2 YSLEER. Deletions cut 4 bases from V and 3 bases from J, with 12 bases between. The CDR3 bases are TGCGCCAGCAGCCTGCGGGCAGGCGACACTGAAGCTTTCTTT. It yields the protein CASSLRAGDTEAFF.

This clonotype turned up a few times. Germline is not matched at one junction end, which may reflect a read error. This rearrangement joins TRBV6-2 or TRBV6-3 to TRBJ2-7; 7 bases agree with TRBD2. The germline CDR1 and CDR2 sequences are MNHEY and SVGEGT. The CDR3 sequence is 13 residues long. CDR3 region: CASSYYPSSGGDF. The CDR3 DNA is TGTGCCAGCAGTTACTACCCTTCTAGCGGAGGGGACTTC.